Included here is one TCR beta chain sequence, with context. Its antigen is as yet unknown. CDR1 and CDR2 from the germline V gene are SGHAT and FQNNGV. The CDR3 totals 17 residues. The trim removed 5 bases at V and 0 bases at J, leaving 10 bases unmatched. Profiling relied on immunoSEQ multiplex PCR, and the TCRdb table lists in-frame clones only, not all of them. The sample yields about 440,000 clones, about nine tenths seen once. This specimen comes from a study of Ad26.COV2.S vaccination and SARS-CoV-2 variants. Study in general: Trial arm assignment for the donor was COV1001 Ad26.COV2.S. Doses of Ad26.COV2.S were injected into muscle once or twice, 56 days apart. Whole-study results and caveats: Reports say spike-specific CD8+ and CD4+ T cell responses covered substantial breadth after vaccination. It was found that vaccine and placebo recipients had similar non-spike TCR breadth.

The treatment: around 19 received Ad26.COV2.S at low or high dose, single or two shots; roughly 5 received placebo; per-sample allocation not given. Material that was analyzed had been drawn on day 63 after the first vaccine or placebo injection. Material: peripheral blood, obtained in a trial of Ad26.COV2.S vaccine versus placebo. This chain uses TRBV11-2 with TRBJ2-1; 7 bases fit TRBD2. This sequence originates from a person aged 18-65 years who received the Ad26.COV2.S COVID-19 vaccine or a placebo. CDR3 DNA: TGTGCCAGCAGCCAACGATGGGGCGGGAGCTCCTACAATGAGCAGTTCTTC. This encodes CASSQRWGGSSYNEQFF. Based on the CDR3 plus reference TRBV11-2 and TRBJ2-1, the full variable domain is EAGVAQSPRYKIIEKRQSVAFWCNPISGHATLYWYQQILGQGPKLLIQFQNNGVVDDSQLPKDRFSAERLKGVDSTLKIQPAKLEDSAVYLCASSQRWGGSSYNEQFFGPGTRLTVL.